The clone carrying this T cell receptor beta chain occurred a few times. The target antigen is unknown. The data stem from a study of T cell repertoires in cytomegalovirus infection. Study summary: Based on public TCR beta signatures, there were indications of CMV infection and of a matching HLA type. General study findings and limits: The cumulative frequency of public TCR beta families identified carriers of CMV plus the relevant HLA. Clonotype analysis showed dominance of the ex vivo response by HLA-C-restricted CMV-specific TCR beta clonotypes.

From the reads, TCRdb called clonotypes with MiXCR, one entry per CDR3 protein. The table includes about 320,000 distinct CDR3 sequences, 8% to 10% detected once. V was pared by 4 bases and J by 14 bases, with 14 bases between. CDR1 is SEHNR and CDR2 is FQNEAQ in the germline V gene (reference sequence). CDR3 size: 11 residues. This chain joins TRBV7-9 and TRBJ1-2; the D is unclear. What was sequenced was PBMCs. The TCR was taken from a human donor in good health (CMV status not recorded). Some clones in this sample may be carry-over from other donors' samples. CDR3 loop: CASSSRSAGTF. The CDR3 DNA follows: TGTGCCAGCAGCTCAAGGTCGGCGGGGACCTTC.